This is a list of T cell receptor beta chains from one sample in a study of T-cell reconstitution after alpha-beta-depleted transplantation in children. MiXCR, run by TCRdb on the PCR reads, gives a single entry per CDR3 protein. The sample has 200,000 or so distinct CDR3 sequences; under 8.5% are singletons. The sequenced sample was PBMCs, obtained before TCRalphabeta/CD19-depleted stem cell transplant. These receptors all come from a boy between 2 and 10 years old with acute lymphoblastic leukemia, due to receive a stem cell transplant. Both conserved end residues are part of each CDR3. Fields, in order: clone size, D gene, J gene, V gene, CDR3 DNA, CDR3 protein. A D gene is named only where the DNA matches it firmly. Clone size is given for some rows only: seen once, a few or many times, or a class if the clone is expanded.

clone size: -; D gene: TRBD2; J gene: TRBJ2-4; V gene: TRBV5-6; CDR3 DNA: TGTGCCAGCAGCCGAGGCGGGAGTGCCAAAAACATTCAGTACTTC; CDR3 protein: CASSRGGSAKNIQYF
clone size: many; D gene: -; J gene: TRBJ2-7; V gene: TRBV20-1; CDR3 DNA: TGCAGTGCTAGGCGGACCGGAGAGATCTACGAGCAGTACTTC; CDR3 protein: CSARRTGEIYEQYF
clone size: many; D gene: TRBD2; J gene: TRBJ2-1; V gene: TRBV4-3; CDR3 DNA: TGCGCCAGCAGCCATACTAGCGGGGGGGCCAATGAGCAGTTCTTC; CDR3 protein: CASSHTSGGANEQFF
clone size: many; D gene: -; J gene: TRBJ2-5; V gene: TRBV7-8; CDR3 DNA: TGTGCCAGCAGCTTAGGCGGGCGGGGCAACCAAGAGACCCAGTACTTC; CDR3 protein: CASSLGGRGNQETQYF
clone size: many; D gene: -; J gene: TRBJ2-5; V gene: TRBV28; CDR3 DNA: TGTGCCAGCAGTTTTCAGGGATCCGAGACCCAGTACTTC; CDR3 protein: CASSFQGSETQYF
clone size: few; D gene: -; J gene: TRBJ2-7; V gene: TRBV6-2/TRBV6-3; CDR3 DNA: TGTGCCAGCAGTTCCACGACTAGCTACGAGCAGTACTTC; CDR3 protein: CASSSTTSYEQYF
clone size: few; D gene: TRBD1; J gene: TRBJ1-1; V gene: TRBV25-1; CDR3 DNA: TGTGCCAGCAGTGAATCGCCATACTCTGGGACAGGAGTACCGGGCACTGAAGCTTTCTTT; CDR3 protein: CASSESPYSGTGVPGTEAFF
clone size: few; D gene: -; J gene: TRBJ1-1; V gene: TRBV19; CDR3 DNA: TGTGCCAGTAGTGCCGGGACGGGAATGAACACTGAAGCTTTCTTT; CDR3 protein: CASSAGTGMNTEAFF
clone size: many; D gene: TRBD2; J gene: TRBJ2-3; V gene: TRBV20-1; CDR3 DNA: TGCAGTGCCCCGGGACTAGCGGGCACAGATACGCAGTATTTT; CDR3 protein: CSAPGLAGTDTQYF
clone size: -; D gene: -; J gene: TRBJ2-2; V gene: TRBV12-3/TRBV12-4; CDR3 DNA: TGTGCCAGCAGTCCGAGGGCCACGGGGGAGCTGTTTTTT; CDR3 protein: CASSPRATGELFF
clone size: -; D gene: -; J gene: TRBJ2-7; V gene: TRBV5-1; CDR3 DNA: TGCGCCAGCAGCTTGGCCGGCGTGTCAGGGATAGGGGAGCAGTACTTC; CDR3 protein: CASSLAGVSGIGEQYF
clone size: many; D gene: -; J gene: TRBJ2-7; V gene: TRBV20-1; CDR3 DNA: TGCAGTGCCCGAGGAGGGTATGACTACGAGCAGTACTTC; CDR3 protein: CSARGGYDYEQYF
clone size: many; D gene: TRBD1; J gene: TRBJ2-3; V gene: TRBV7-6; CDR3 DNA: TGTGCCAGCAGCTTAGTATCCGGGACAGGGGGCACAGATACGCAGTATTTT; CDR3 protein: CASSLVSGTGGTDTQYF
clone size: many; D gene: TRBD2; J gene: TRBJ2-4; V gene: TRBV20-1; CDR3 DNA: TGCAGTGCTACTTCCGTATGGGGGGGTCTGGACATTCAGTACTTC; CDR3 protein: CSATSVWGGLDIQYF
clone size: many; D gene: -; J gene: TRBJ2-7; V gene: TRBV27; CDR3 DNA: TGTGCCAGCAGTTTATCTCCGCGGGGCTACGAGCAGTACTTC; CDR3 protein: CASSLSPRGYEQYF
clone size: -; D gene: TRBD2; J gene: TRBJ2-3; V gene: TRBV7-8; CDR3 DNA: TGTGCCAGCAGCCAAGGACTAGCGGGGATCACAGATACGAAGTATTTT; CDR3 protein: CASSQGLAGITDTKYF
clone size: many; D gene: -; J gene: TRBJ1-2; V gene: TRBV20-1; CDR3 DNA: TGCAGTGCCGACAATAACTATGGCTACACCTTC; CDR3 protein: CSADNNYGYTF
clone size: -; D gene: -; J gene: TRBJ2-5; V gene: TRBV5-1; CDR3 DNA: TGCGCCAGCAGCTTGGAGAGCTTCCAAGAGACCCAGTACTTC; CDR3 protein: CASSLESFQETQYF
clone size: -; D gene: -; J gene: TRBJ2-7; V gene: TRBV4-3; CDR3 DNA: TGCGCCAGCAGCCAATCCCAGTTGAACTACGAGCAGTACTTC; CDR3 protein: CASSQSQLNYEQYF
clone size: many; D gene: -; J gene: TRBJ2-1; V gene: TRBV11-2; CDR3 DNA: TGTGCCAGCAGCCCCGGCGGTTCGAATGAGCAGTTCTTC; CDR3 protein: CASSPGGSNEQFF
clone size: many; D gene: TRBD1; J gene: TRBJ1-3; V gene: TRBV29-1; CDR3 DNA: TGCAGCGTCTGGACAGGCTCTGGAAACACCATATATTTT; CDR3 protein: CSVWTGSGNTIYF
clone size: -; D gene: -; J gene: TRBJ2-7; V gene: TRBV11-2; CDR3 DNA: TGTGCCAGCAGCTTAGTCCCCCTCGAGCAGTACTTC; CDR3 protein: CASSLVPLEQYF
clone size: many; D gene: -; J gene: TRBJ2-3; V gene: TRBV20-1; CDR3 DNA: TGCAGTGCTACCGACCGTGGAGAAGCCACAGATACGCAGTATTTT; CDR3 protein: CSATDRGEATDTQYF
clone size: few; D gene: -; J gene: TRBJ1-1; V gene: TRBV20-1; CDR3 DNA: TGCAGTGCTCGCAACATGCGGAGGTCGAACACTGAAGCTTTCTTT; CDR3 protein: CSARNMRRSNTEAFF
clone size: many; D gene: -; J gene: TRBJ1-5; V gene: TRBV3-1; CDR3 DNA: TGTGCCAGCAGCCAAAACCTTGCGGGCCGAGAGCCCCAGCATTTT; CDR3 protein: CASSQNLAGREPQHF
clone size: many; D gene: -; J gene: TRBJ2-5; V gene: TRBV28; CDR3 DNA: TGTGCCAGCAGTTTTTTTACCAGGGCACAAGAGACCCAGTACTTC; CDR3 protein: CASSFFTRAQETQYF
clone size: -; D gene: -; J gene: TRBJ2-4; V gene: TRBV28; CDR3 DNA: TGTGCCAGCAGCCTGGACGGAGACATTCAGTACTTC; CDR3 protein: CASSLDGDIQYF
clone size: few; D gene: -; J gene: TRBJ2-7; V gene: TRBV11-3; CDR3 DNA: TGTGCCAGCAGCTTAGTCGGGCAAGTCGAGCAGTACTTC; CDR3 protein: CASSLVGQVEQYF
clone size: many; D gene: -; J gene: TRBJ2-3; V gene: TRBV28; CDR3 DNA: TGTGCCAGCAGTGGTTTGGCAGGTCTAACGGATACGCAGTATTTT; CDR3 protein: CASSGLAGLTDTQYF
clone size: many; D gene: -; J gene: TRBJ1-5; V gene: TRBV20-1; CDR3 DNA: TGCAGTGCTACTACGACAGGCGGTGGCAATCAGCCCCAGCATTTT; CDR3 protein: CSATTTGGGNQPQHF
clone size: many; D gene: TRBD2; J gene: TRBJ2-5; V gene: TRBV6-1; CDR3 DNA: TGTGCCAGCAGTCGGTTTAGCGGGGGAACCTCATTAGAGACCCAGTACTTC; CDR3 protein: CASSRFSGGTSLETQYF
clone size: many; D gene: TRBD2; J gene: TRBJ2-1; V gene: TRBV9; CDR3 DNA: TGTGCCAGCAGCGTCGCTAGCGGGGGAATTGAGCAGTTCTTC; CDR3 protein: CASSVASGGIEQFF
clone size: many; D gene: -; J gene: TRBJ1-2; V gene: TRBV28; CDR3 DNA: TGTGCCAGCAGTCCCGACGGCCGCCTTAACTATGGCTACACCTTC; CDR3 protein: CASSPDGRLNYGYTF
clone size: many; D gene: -; J gene: TRBJ2-2; V gene: TRBV7-8; CDR3 DNA: TGTGCCAGCAGCCTGACTAGTATTTGGACCGGGGAGCTGTTTTTT; CDR3 protein: CASSLTSIWTGELFF
clone size: many; D gene: -; J gene: TRBJ1-5; V gene: TRBV5-1; CDR3 DNA: TGCGCCAGCAGCTTCCAGGGTTCCGGGGATCAGCCCCAGCATTTT; CDR3 protein: CASSFQGSGDQPQHF
clone size: -; D gene: TRBD1; J gene: TRBJ2-6; V gene: TRBV13; CDR3 DNA: TGTGCCAGCAGCCCCGGACAGGGACGCTTCTCTGGGGCCAACGTCCTGACTTTC; CDR3 protein: CASSPGQGRFSGANVLTF
clone size: -; D gene: -; J gene: TRBJ1-5; V gene: TRBV7-2; CDR3 DNA: TGTGCCAGCAGCCCAGGGGCCAATCAGCCCCAGCATTTT; CDR3 protein: CASSPGANQPQHF
clone size: many; D gene: TRBD2; J gene: TRBJ2-1; V gene: TRBV3-1; CDR3 DNA: TGTGCCAGCAGCACTCGGACTAGCGGGAGGGCAAATGAGCAGTTCTTC; CDR3 protein: CASSTRTSGRANEQFF
clone size: -; D gene: TRBD2; J gene: TRBJ2-2; V gene: TRBV27; CDR3 DNA: TGTGCCAGCAGAAGAGCGGGGGACGCCGGGGAGCTGTTTTTT; CDR3 protein: CASRRAGDAGELFF
clone size: few; D gene: TRBD2; J gene: TRBJ2-1; V gene: TRBV20-1; CDR3 DNA: TGCAGTGCTAGAGATCTCGGGACTAGCGGGAGCAATGAGCAGTTCTTC; CDR3 protein: CSARDLGTSGSNEQFF
clone size: -; D gene: -; J gene: TRBJ2-7; V gene: TRBV4-3; CDR3 DNA: TGCGCCAGCAGCCAAGAATCGGGCGGACGCTACGAGCAGTACTTC; CDR3 protein: CASSQESGGRYEQYF
clone size: -; D gene: TRBD1; J gene: TRBJ1-4; V gene: TRBV28; CDR3 DNA: TGTGCCAGCAGTTCCTTTACAGGGGGCTCTGATGAAAAACTGTTTTTT; CDR3 protein: CASSSFTGGSDEKLFF
clone size: -; D gene: -; J gene: TRBJ2-2; V gene: TRBV5-1; CDR3 DNA: TGCGCCAGCAGCTTGGAATCCACCGGGGAGCTGTTTTTT; CDR3 protein: CASSLESTGELFF
clone size: many; D gene: TRBD2; J gene: TRBJ2-7; V gene: TRBV5-1; CDR3 DNA: TGCGCCAGCAGCTTAGCGGGGGGCTCTCTCGAGCAGTACTTC; CDR3 protein: CASSLAGGSLEQYF
clone size: many; D gene: TRBD1; J gene: TRBJ2-1; V gene: TRBV7-2; CDR3 DNA: TGTGCCAGCAGCTTCTCCAGACAGGGGCAGTTCTTC; CDR3 protein: CASSFSRQGQFF
clone size: -; D gene: -; J gene: TRBJ2-1; V gene: TRBV7-2; CDR3 DNA: TGTGCCAGCAGCTGGTTTCAGGATGAGCAGTTCTTC; CDR3 protein: CASSWFQDEQFF
clone size: many; D gene: -; J gene: TRBJ1-1; V gene: TRBV29-1; CDR3 DNA: TGCAGCTCCACCCTGGGTGAGGCTTTCTTT; CDR3 protein: CSSTLGEAFF
clone size: -; D gene: -; J gene: TRBJ2-7; V gene: TRBV30; CDR3 DNA: TGTGCCTGGGACCTGGGGGGCTACGAGCAGTACTTC; CDR3 protein: CAWDLGGYEQYF
clone size: many; D gene: TRBD1; J gene: TRBJ2-7; V gene: TRBV12-3/TRBV12-4; CDR3 DNA: TGTGCCAGCAGTATTGGGACAGGGCCTCCCTACGAGCAGTACTTC; CDR3 protein: CASSIGTGPPYEQYF
clone size: many; D gene: -; J gene: TRBJ2-1; V gene: TRBV3-1; CDR3 DNA: TGTGCCAGCAGCCACGATGGGGGGGCGGAGCAGTTCTTC; CDR3 protein: CASSHDGGAEQFF
clone size: many; D gene: -; J gene: TRBJ2-1; V gene: TRBV27; CDR3 DNA: TGTGCCAGCAGGTCGGACGGGAGCTCCTACAATGAGCAGTTCTTC; CDR3 protein: CASRSDGSSYNEQFF
clone size: -; D gene: -; J gene: TRBJ2-2; V gene: TRBV28; CDR3 DNA: TGTGCCAGGAGCCCTTTCAGGCAAAACACCGGGGAGCTGTTTTTT; CDR3 protein: CARSPFRQNTGELFF
clone size: -; D gene: -; J gene: TRBJ1-6; V gene: TRBV6-2/TRBV6-3; CDR3 DNA: TGTGCCAGCAGTTTTTCGGGATCCGTGAATTCACCCCTCCACTTT; CDR3 protein: CASSFSGSVNSPLHF
clone size: many; D gene: -; J gene: TRBJ2-1; V gene: TRBV7-2; CDR3 DNA: TGTGCCAGCAGCTCGGAGAAGAATGAGCAGTTCTTC; CDR3 protein: CASSSEKNEQFF
clone size: many; D gene: -; J gene: TRBJ2-6; V gene: TRBV15; CDR3 DNA: TGTGCCACCAGCAAGGGGGTGTTGGCTCAATCTGGGGCCAACGTCCTGACTTTC; CDR3 protein: CATSKGVLAQSGANVLTF
clone size: -; D gene: TRBD2; J gene: TRBJ2-7; V gene: TRBV25-1; CDR3 DNA: TGTGCCAGCAGTGGTAGCGGGAGTTCATCCTACGAGCAGTACTTC; CDR3 protein: CASSGSGSSSYEQYF
clone size: many; D gene: -; J gene: TRBJ2-2; V gene: TRBV9; CDR3 DNA: TGTGCCAGCAGCGTAGCGGCAGGGCCGAACACCGGGGAGCTGTTTTTT; CDR3 protein: CASSVAAGPNTGELFF